These 21 T cell receptor beta chains originate from one sample sequenced in a study of CD8 T cells in ankylosing spondylitis listed by TCRdb under 2017. Libraries came from 5' RACE. TCRdb names Illumina HiSeq 2500 as the instrument used. In-frame beta chains were kept once TCRdb had trimmed the public reads at Q25 with fastp and called clones with MiXCR. Every distinct CDR3 protein forms one entry, paired with its most common genes and DNA. This sample has over 100,000 distinct CDR3 sequences in its table, and about 7% of those were observed once. The biggest ten clones account for 9.5% to 15% of the sample. The sample taken for sequencing was blood, either unsorted or a sorted T cell fraction (not recorded which). The receptors were gathered from a male donor with ankylosing spondylitis or in good health (not recorded which).

This clonotype was seen a few times. The chain links TRBV7-3 to TRBJ2-7, with 8 bases fitting TRBD2. V lost 1 base, J lost 0 bases, and 2 bases stayed unmatched. Per germline, CDR1 SGHTA and CDR2 FQGTGA. The CDR3 loop spans 15 amino acids. The CDR3 DNA reads as TGTGCCAGCAGCTTAAACGCGGGAGGCTCCTACGAGCAGTACTTC. This encodes CASSLNAGGSYEQYF.

This clonotype showed up just a few times. The gene calls are TRBV5-5 and TRBJ2-1; D gene unclear. The germline CDR1 and CDR2 sequences are SGHKS and YYEKEE (reference sequence). V was shortened by 0 bases and J by 5 bases, with 9 bases between the two germline ends. This CDR3 spans 14 amino acids. CDR3 sequence reads: CASSLADPNNEQFF. DNA for the CDR3: TGTGCCAGCAGCTTGGCTGATCCTAACAATGAGCAGTTCTTC.

This clonotype was found many times. This chain connects TRBV20-1 to TRBJ2-6, with D tentatively TRBD2 (6 bases). This CDR3 is 18 amino acids long. Trimming pared 3 bases from V and 0 bases from J, leaving 18 bases between. CDR1 is DFQATT, CDR2 SNEGSKA, per germline (reference sequence). CDR3 nucleotide sequence: TGCAGTGCTAGGTCCCTCCTAGCGCTGAGCTCTGGGGCCAACGTCCTGACTTTC. Encoded protein: CSARSLLALSSGANVLTF.

In its sample, this clonotype was seen many times. The DNA of the CDR3 is TGCGCCAGCAGCTTGGGTACCACCTCTGGCACAGATACGCAGTATTTT. Translation gives CASSLGTTSGTDTQYF. The chain recombines TRBV5-1 with TRBJ2-3; D call uncertain. With 0 bases removed from V and 1 base from J, the gap between germline ends came to 12 bases. The CDR3 is made up of 16 amino acids. CDR1 is SGHRS and CDR2 is YFSETQ in the germline V gene. The complete variable domain, with remaining parts taken from reference TRBV5-1 and TRBJ2-3, reads KAGVTQTPRYLIKTRGQQVTLSCSPISGHRSVSWYQQTPGQGLQFLFEYFSETQRNKGNFPGRFSGRQFSNSRSEMNVSTLELGDSALYLCASSLGTTSGTDTQYFGPGTRLTVL.

Ten or more counts support this clonotype. The rearrangement links TRBV9 to TRBJ2-7; the match to TRBD1 covers 7 bases. With V trimmed by 0 bases and J by 7 bases, 4 bases remained unmatched. The CDR3 covers 13 residues. Germline CDR1 and CDR2: SGDLS and YYNGEE. In DNA form, the CDR3 reads TGTGCCAGCAGCGTAGAACAGGGGCGGGAGCAGTACTTC. Protein: CASSVEQGREQYF. The variable domain in full, completed from reference TRBV9 and TRBJ2-7, reads DSGVTQTPKHLITATGQRVTLRCSPRSGDLSVYWYQQSLDQGLQFLIQYYNGEERAKGNILERFSAQQFPDLHSELNLSSLELGDSALYFCASSVEQGREQYFGPGTRLTVT.

This clonotype appeared many times. V usage is TRBV27 and J usage is TRBJ1-1; D might be TRBD1 (6 bases). Trimming left V 4 bases short and J 3 bases short, with 12 bases between. Germline assignment: CDR1 MNHEY and CDR2 SMNVEV (reference sequence). CDR3 size: 14 residues. CDR3 loop: CASSSGGAYTEAFF. In DNA, the CDR3 is TGTGCCAGCAGTTCTGGGGGGGCGTACACTGAAGCTTTCTTT.

This clonotype was counted many times. This sequence joins TRBV9 and TRBJ2-1; D is possibly TRBD1 (6 bases). The CDR3 runs to 15 residues. Germline V gene sequence: CDR1 SGDLS, CDR2 YYNGEE. Trimming removed 3 bases at V and 8 bases at J, with 18 bases between. The CDR3 sequence: CASSASGQSFHEQFF. CDR3 sequence (DNA): TGTGCCAGCAGCGCCTCCGGACAGAGCTTTCATGAGCAGTTCTTC.

This chain uses TRBV12-3 or TRBV12-4 with TRBJ2-1; 7 bases match TRBD2. The CDR3 covers 14 residues. V lost 8 bases and J lost 4; bases outside the gene matches: 8. This CDR3 reads CASGGGTTYNEQFF. The DNA for the CDR3 is TGTGCCAGCGGGGGAGGGACTACATACAATGAGCAGTTCTTC.

The sample holds many counts of this clonotype. The chain combines TRBV12-3 or TRBV12-4 with TRBJ2-4; D is unresolved. V was cut by 2 bases and J by 0 bases, with 2 bases left in between. The CDR3 length is 13 residues. The CDR3 coding sequence is TGTGCCAGCAGTTTAACAGCCAAAAACATTCAGTACTTC. This encodes CASSLTAKNIQYF.

This clonotype has ten or more counts. The chain has TRBV29-1 and TRBJ1-1; D unresolved. The CDR3 spans 15 residues. Germline V CDR1 and CDR2: SQVTM, ANQGSEA. Between the trimmed V and J ends, which lost 6 bases and 1 base, there was a span of 18 bases. CDR3 protein: CSVQRKYSTNTEAFF. The CDR3, as DNA: TGCAGCGTCCAACGTAAATATAGTACGAACACTGAAGCTTTCTTT.

The sample holds many counts of this clonotype. J is TRBJ2-3 and V is TRBV5-1; D may be TRBD2 (5 bases). The V gene's germline CDR1 is SGHRS and CDR2 YFSETQ. This CDR3 spans 13 amino acids. Between the trimmed V and J ends, which lost 2 bases and 3 bases, there was a span of 7 bases. CDR3: CASSFGETDTQYF. The CDR3 DNA sequence: TGCGCCAGCAGCTTCGGGGAAACAGATACGCAGTATTTT.

This clonotype was observed at least ten times. The chain has TRBV29-1 and TRBJ2-7, with 8 nucleotides matching TRBD1. This CDR3 region has 13 residues. Unmatched junction bases numbered 11, after V lost 7 bases and J lost 6 bases. Per the germline V gene, CDR1 is SQVTM and CDR2 is ANQGSEA. In DNA form, the CDR3 reads TGCAGCGCTGTAGGACAGGGTATCTCCGAGCAGTACTTC. This encodes CSAVGQGISEQYF.

In its sample, this clonotype was seen many times. V usage is TRBV15 and J usage is TRBJ2-7; no reliable D call. This CDR3 comprises 14 residues. Germline V CDR1 and CDR2: LNHNV, YYDKDF (reference sequence). Trimming removed 0 bases at V and 3 bases at J, with 9 bases between. CDR3 sequence: CATSRDRTVYEQYF. CDR3 in DNA: TGTGCCACCAGCAGAGACCGAACCGTCTACGAGCAGTACTTC. Using reference TRBV15 and TRBJ2-7 for the parts outside the CDR3, the full variable domain is DAMVIQNPRYQVTQFGKPVTLSCSQTLNHNVMYWYQQKSSQAPKLLFHYYDKDFNNEADTPDNFQSRRPNTSFCFLDIRSPGLGDTAMYLCATSRDRTVYEQYFGPGTRLTVT.

In this sample, this clonotype turned up many times. The V and J genes are TRBV29-1 and TRBJ2-7; 7 bases match TRBD2. Germline V gene lookup returns CDR1 SQVTM and CDR2 ANQGSEA. CDR3 size: 12 residues. V trimming: 7 bases; J trimming: 0 bases; junction bases outside the gene matches: 3. DNA of the CDR3: TGCAGCGGTCTAGCGGACTCCTACGAGCAGTACTTC. This translates into CSGLADSYEQYF.

This clonotype was seen many times. This chain connects TRBV7-2 to TRBJ2-2; D possibly corresponds to TRBD2 (5 bases). There are 14 residues in the CDR3. The V gene's germline CDR1 is SGHTA and CDR2 FQGNSA. V was clipped by 5 bases and J by 4 bases, with 11 bases between them. CDR3 in amino acids: CASSPEVVTGELFF. The CDR3 bases are TGTGCCAGCAGCCCGGAGGTCGTCACCGGGGAGCTGTTTTTT.

This clonotype was recorded at least ten times. The V call is TRBV5-1, the J call TRBJ1-2; possible D gene TRBD1, 5 bases. This CDR3 has 15 residues. Trimming removed 0 bases from V and 0 bases from J, with 9 bases in between. CDR1 and CDR2 from the germline V gene are SGHRS and YFSETQ. CDR3 sequence reads: CASSLVGGSNYGYTF. In nucleotides, the CDR3 is TGCGCCAGCAGCTTGGTGGGGGGTTCTAACTATGGCTACACCTTC.

This clonotype has at least ten counts. This chain connects TRBV6-1 to TRBJ1-6; D unresolved. Trimming took 5 bases from V and 5 from J, leaving 16 bases between them. This CDR3 is 16 amino acids long. CDR1 and CDR2 (germline): MNHNS, SASEGT. CDR3 region: CASSRPRARDNSPLHF. CDR3 nucleotide sequence: TGTGCCAGCAGTCGGCCCCGGGCGAGGGATAATTCACCCCTCCACTTT.

The CDR3 spells CASSLARQALSGGYTF. DNA for the CDR3: TGTGCCAGCAGCTTGGCGCGCCAGGCACTTTCGGGGGGCTACACCTTC. V is TRBV5-4 and J is TRBJ1-2; no firm D call. This CDR3 contains 16 residues. With 0 bases removed from V and 8 bases from J, the gap between germline ends came to 20 bases. Germline assignment: CDR1 SGHNT and CDR2 YYREEE (reference sequence).

This clonotype has a count of ten or more. V gene TRBV29-1 combines with J gene TRBJ1-1, with D possibly TRBD1 on 6 matching bases. Trimming took off 6 bases at V and 4 bases at J, with 15 bases between the two ends. This CDR3 is built from 13 residues. The germline gives CDR1 SQVTM, CDR2 ANQGSEA. CDR3 region: CSVATGGATEAFF. The CDR3 DNA sequence: TGCAGCGTAGCCACCGGGGGGGCCACTGAAGCTTTCTTT.

This clonotype was seen many times. The chain combines TRBV7-9 with TRBJ1-1; D perhaps matches TRBD1 (5 bases). CDR3 size: 12 residues. Trimming removed 5 bases from V and 1 base from J, with 5 bases in between. Per germline, CDR1 SEHNR and CDR2 FQNEAQ (reference sequence). The CDR3 here is CASSGQNTEAFF. In DNA form, the CDR3 reads TGTGCCAGCAGCGGACAGAACACTGAAGCTTTCTTT.

This clonotype was seen at least ten times. V gene TRBV12-3 or TRBV12-4 combines with J gene TRBJ2-1, with 8 nucleotides matching TRBD2. The trim removed 4 bases at V and 4 bases at J, leaving 6 bases unmatched. CDR3 length: 15 residues. The chain's CDR3 is CASSYLASGYNEQFF. CDR3 in DNA: TGTGCCAGCAGTTATTTAGCTAGCGGGTACAATGAGCAGTTCTTC.